The sequence of this TCR beta chain was determined in a study of blood T cell repertoires in COVID-19 (dated by TCRdb to 2019 to 2021). Describing the broader study: Samples covering the acute and convalescent phases of COVID-19 were provided by collaborators in the United States, Italy and Spain. Nearly every sample came with metadata listing a de-identified subject ID, COVID-19 status, age in years and sex. Where available, HLA class I and class II types were taken from metadata supplied by the sample provider and were not determined by assay-based typing. The repertoires were made available in a free public database intended to serve as a resource for research on the immune response to SARS-CoV-2. The material from the prospective study consisted of cDNA or gDNA derived from T cells, B-cell-depleted T cells, or PBMCs. The samples were drawn from the first 160 participants of the ongoing ImmuneRACE study and from 950 to 1,500 subjects provided by 6 global collaborators. Subjects who had been exposed to COVID-19, were actively infected with it, or had recovered from it provided the deeply sampled blood TCRbeta repertoires that made up the dataset. Points the paper makes about the study in general: The quantity of clinical and demographic metadata differed by source and by participant and was supplied without curation.

In Seattle, one collaborating source enrolled patients while the infection was active and tracked those patients longitudinally over the course of disease. Collaborating institutions collected whole blood in K2EDTA tubes following their own protocols. For TCRbeta analysis, collaborators shipped samples as frozen whole blood, isolated PBMCs, or DNA extracted from either of those sample types. Between the V and J ends, shortened by 4 bases and 6 bases respectively, the junction contains 15 bases. The CDR3 spans 13 residues, from the cysteine through the phenylalanine. Here the CDR3 DNA is all that survives: 39 bases in frame from base 1. From a lookup of the germline V gene, CDR1 and CDR2 are SQVTM and ANQGSEA. TCRbeta CDR3 regions were amplified from genomic DNA using the immunoSEQ Assay, a bias-controlled multiplex PCR. In the source study's methods: Within the assay, amplification of reference gene primers was used to estimate how many nucleated cells each sample contained. To quantify the absolute abundance of each unique TCRbeta CDR3 rearrangement, sequence reads were collapsed and filtered. For each sample, productive Simpson clonality was calculated as the square root of Simpson's diversity index over productive rearrangements. TCRdb retrieved this table from immuneACCESS and kept in-frame rearrangements only. Not all clones are present; in checked studies, unresolved V genes account for under half, and no reason is known for the remainder. That table gives V, J and clone size, and the DNA gave D and trimming. Across this sample there are 300,000 to 400,000 clones, with roughly 90% seen only once. The top ten clonotypes cover less than 3.5% of the sample.

About this clone: Which antigen it targets is not known. The record has no base qualities; no much larger clone is one base away.

This TCR derives from a woman younger than 45 with COVID-19, enrolled during active disease. The sample was peripheral blood. The sequence links TRBV29-1 to TRBJ1-1; a tentative D match to TRBD1 spans 5 bases. The bases read TGCAGCGTTGGAAGGGGCATAACTTCTGAAGCTTTCTTT. Its amino acids are CSVGRGITSEAFF.